The entry that follows covers one T cell receptor (beta chain) sequence. The source of the sample is a study of a mutant IDH1 vaccine in newly diagnosed glioma. Turning to the study itself: Earlier treatment was radiotherapy, temozolomide, or both, with most getting both.

The repertoire was sequenced with immunoSEQ multiplex PCR; TCRdb's copy has only in-frame clones and lacks some. The top ten hold approximately 10% of the sample, which has 23,000 or so clones, approximately 90% seen once. The time point is: baseline, week 1 (first vaccination visit). Treatment described: pre-vaccination baseline after standard-of-care therapy. Germline loops: CDR1 SGHNT, CDR2 YYREEE (reference sequence). This CDR3 spans 15 amino acids. V lost 0 bases and J 2 bases, leaving 10 bases between the germline ends. The sequence came from a man aged 25 to 40 with glioma. V usage is TRBV5-4 and J usage is TRBJ2-3; D is unclear. The source material was PBMCs, sampled from a glioma patient treated with radiotherapy, temozolomide or both. CDR3 sequence: CASSLEVETTDTQYF. CDR3 DNA sequence: TGTGCCAGCAGCTTGGAAGTGGAAACCACAGATACGCAGTATTTT.